Presented here are 15 T cell receptor beta chains from one specimen sequenced in a study of shared clonotypes between healthy human individuals. Clones were sequenced by immunoSEQ multiplex PCR, and TCRdb holds only the in-frame ones, with some missing. The data hold hundreds of thousands of clones, with 97% observed a single time. Sample: naive CD4+ T cells sorted from blood. The subset here: CD45RA+ positively selected. The source is a woman aged 25 to 39 in good health.

A word on this clone: Compared with germline, one end of the junction differs, possibly owing to a read error. V usage is TRBV6-1 and J usage is TRBJ2-7; possible D gene TRBD1, 5 bases. Germline-derived CDR1 and CDR2 are MNHNS and SASEGT. The CDR3 sequence is 16 residues long. CDR3 DNA sequence: TGTGCCAGCAGCGAAGCAGGGATCAGAGCCTCCTACGAGCAGTACTTC. It codes for CASSEAGIRASYEQYF.

The J gene is TRBJ1-4, the V gene TRBV5-8; D gene ambiguous. This CDR3 is 17 amino acids long. Trimming removed 2 bases at V and 5 bases at J, with 19 bases between. CDR1 is SGHTS and CDR2 is YDEGEE in the germline V gene. CDR3 nucleotides: TGTGCCAGCAGCTTTGTGTTCGTACGCCGGGAAAATGAAAAACTGTTTTTT. This gives the protein CASSFVFVRRENEKLFF.

The chain couples TRBV29-1 to TRBJ1-1; TRBD1 might be the D (5 bases). There are 15 residues in the CDR3. Germline V gene data show CDR1 as SQVTM and CDR2 as ANQGSEA. Trimming removed 5 bases at V and 0 bases at J, with 16 bases between. The CDR3 DNA reads TGCAGCGTTAGGAGGGGCTTAACAGTGAACACTGAAGCTTTCTTT. It translates to CSVRRGLTVNTEAFF.

The gene calls are TRBV4-2 and TRBJ2-7; no firm D call. Germline V CDR1 and CDR2: LGHNA, YNFKEQ. The CDR3 extends over 16 amino acids. Trimming stripped 0 bases from V and 2 bases from J, with 14 bases between. CDR3 residues: CASSQDDLALTYEQYF. As DNA, the CDR3 is TGTGCCAGCAGCCAAGATGACCTTGCCTTAACCTACGAGCAGTACTTC.

The V gene is TRBV7-9, the J gene TRBJ2-1, with D hard to call. The V end lost 2 bases, the J end lost 8 bases, and 13 bases lay between the germline ends. Germline V gives CDR1 SEHNR, CDR2 FQNEAQ (reference sequence). The CDR3 spans 14 residues. In nucleotides, the CDR3 is TGTGCCAGCAGCTTATATCTGGTAGGCGATGAGCAGTTCTTC. This sequence encodes CASSLYLVGDEQFF.

The rearrangement joins TRBV27 to TRBJ2-3; weak D call: TRBD2 (5 bases). Trimming removed 3 bases from V and 3 bases from J, with 16 bases in between. The germline CDR1 and CDR2 sequences are MNHEY and SMNVEV (reference sequence). There are 16 residues in the CDR3. Written as DNA, the CDR3 is TGTGCCAGCAGTTTTTCAGGCGGGTCGCCAACAGATACGCAGTATTTT. Its translation: CASSFSGGSPTDTQYF.

This clone was seen just once. This sequence joins TRBV7-9 and TRBJ2-1; 7 bases fit TRBD2. The CDR3 sequence is 17 residues long. CDR1 and CDR2 (germline): SEHNR, FQNEAQ (reference sequence). V lost 5 bases and J lost 6; bases outside the gene matches: 16. In DNA, the CDR3 is TGTGCCAGCAGCCTGACAGCGTATCAAGCGGGAATCAATGAGCAGTTCTTC. Residues: CASSLTAYQAGINEQFF.

CDR3 nucleotides: TGCGCCAGCAGCTTCGGATTCCAAGAGACCCAGTACTTC. Protein product: CASSFGFQETQYF. The chain uses TRBV5-1 and TRBJ2-5, with D hard to call. This CDR3 region has 13 residues. V was trimmed by 2 bases and J by 1 base, leaving 6 bases between them. Germline V gene data show CDR1 as SGHRS and CDR2 as YFSETQ.

The gene calls are TRBV29-1 and TRBJ2-3; D ambiguous. Germline V gene sequence: CDR1 SQVTM, CDR2 ANQGSEA. This CDR3 has 13 residues. With 3 bases removed from V and 1 base from J, the gap between germline ends came to 8 bases. The CDR3 sequence: CSVERSGTDTQYF. DNA for the CDR3: TGCAGCGTTGAGAGAAGTGGCACAGATACGCAGTATTTT.

The chain carries TRBV18 and TRBJ2-6, with D possibly being TRBD1 (6 bases). V gave up 3 bases and J gave up 5 bases, with 20 bases separating them. CDR3 length: 18 amino acids. Per the germline V gene, CDR1 is KGHSH and CDR2 is LQKENI. This CDR3 is CASSPDARGTFWANVLTF. The CDR3 DNA reads as TGTGCCAGCTCACCTGACGCCAGGGGTACTTTCTGGGCCAACGTCCTGACTTTC.

The chain uses TRBV5-1 and TRBJ2-2; D may correspond to TRBD1 or TRBD2 (5 bases each). The CDR3 has 15 amino acids. CDR1 is SGHRS and CDR2 is YFSETQ in the germline V gene. V shed 5 bases and J shed 3 bases, with 14 bases lying between them. CDR3 amino acids: CASRSRGRDTGELFF. CDR3 DNA: TGCGCCAGCAGATCGAGGGGTAGGGACACCGGGGAGCTGTTTTTT.

The chain links TRBV5-1 to TRBJ1-1; D uncertain. The CDR3 is 14 amino acids. The V end lost 0 bases, the J end lost 8 bases, and 14 bases lay between the germline ends. The germline gives CDR1 SGHRS, CDR2 YFSETQ. CDR3 protein: CASSLVAAPAEAFF. CDR3 bases: TGCGCCAGCAGCTTGGTAGCAGCTCCAGCGGAAGCTTTCTTT.

The CDR3 bases are TGTGCCAGTACTCCGGGACGCTACTCTGGGGCCAACGTCCTGACTTTC. The encoded protein is CASTPGRYSGANVLTF. This chain joins TRBV19 and TRBJ2-6; tentatively, D is TRBD1 or TRBD2 (5 bases each). The CDR3 covers 16 residues. Germline V lookup: CDR1 LNHDA, CDR2 SQIVND (reference sequence). V lost 7 bases to trimming and J lost 0 bases, with 13 bases between them.

This chain connects TRBV10-3 to TRBJ2-3, with 9 bases identical to TRBD1. Losses at the gene ends were 10 bases for V and 9 bases for J; bases not matched to a gene: 17. Germline CDR1 is ENHRY and CDR2 is SYGVKD. This CDR3 is 15 amino acids long. The CDR3 DNA reads as TGTGCCACGCGACCGGGACAGGGCTGGGTAGGCACGCAGTATTTT. Protein product: CATRPGQGWVGTQYF.

The chain has TRBV28 and TRBJ1-2; D is undetermined. The CDR3 sequence is 12 residues long. The V gene lost 2 bases and the J gene lost 3 bases, with 4 bases spanning the gap. Germline loops: CDR1 MDHEN, CDR2 SYDVKM. In nucleotides, the CDR3 is TGTGCCAGCAGTTTAGATGACTATGGCTACACCTTC. It is translated as CASSLDDYGYTF.